This is a list of T cell receptor beta chains from one sample in a study of T cells after yellow fever vaccination. TCRdb reprocessed the 5' RACE reads with MiXCR, giving one entry per CDR3 protein. The data hold fewer than 450,000 distinct CDR3 sequences, with roughly 8% observed a single time. The sample in question was PBMCs, obtained around 45 days after the first yellow fever vaccination. Source of these receptors: a man younger than 35 who received the YFV17D yellow fever vaccine. The CDR3 runs from the conserved cysteine through the conserved F or W. A D gene is named only where the DNA matches it firmly. Clone size is not always given. Where it is, it says once, few, many or a class for expanded clones.

abundance | j_gene | d_gene | v_gene | CDR3nt | CDR3aa
few | TRBJ1-2 | TRBD1 | TRBV11-2 | TGTGCCAGCAGCTCAAACAGGGGAGCTAACTATGGCTACACCTTC | CASSSNRGANYGYTF
many | TRBJ2-4 | TRBD1 | TRBV20-1 | TGCAGTGCTAGATACAGGGGCGACAAAAACATTCAGTACTTC | CSARYRGDKNIQYF
few | TRBJ2-7 | NA | TRBV18 | TGTGCCAGCTCATCCCTAACAAAACTAGGCCCCTACGAGCAGTACTTC | CASSSLTKLGPYEQYF
few | TRBJ1-1 | TRBD1 | TRBV27 | TGTGCCAGCATGTACAGGGGAAGCTCTGAAGCTTTCTTT | CASMYRGSSEAFF
many | TRBJ2-7 | TRBD1 | TRBV29-1 | TGCAGCGTGGGGGACAGGGTAACCTACGAGCAGTACTTC | CSVGDRVTYEQYF
NA | TRBJ1-1 | NA | TRBV7-6 | TGTGCCAGCAGCTTCTCTGGGGGAGGGACTGAAGCTTTCTTT | CASSFSGGGTEAFF
few | TRBJ2-1 | TRBD1 | TRBV18 | TGTGCCAGCTCACCAGAAACCGGGACAGGGGTTGGCTCCTACAATGAGCAGTTCTTC | CASSPETGTGVGSYNEQFF
few | TRBJ1-4 | NA | TRBV4-2 | TGTGCCAGCAGCCAAGGGGATTATAATGAAAAACTGTTTTTT | CASSQGDYNEKLFF
NA | TRBJ1-5 | TRBD1 | TRBV12-3/TRBV12-4 | TGTGCCAGCAGTCCAGGGGGGCCCGAAAATAGCAATCAGCCCCAGCATTTT | CASSPGGPENSNQPQHF
NA | TRBJ2-3 | NA | TRBV10-2 | TGCGCCAGCAGTGAGTCGAAGCTGACAGATACGCAGTATTTT | CASSESKLTDTQYF
few | TRBJ1-6 | NA | TRBV7-9 | TGTGCCAGCAGCAGCGCGGGCCGACATAATTCACCCCTCCACTTT | CASSSAGRHNSPLHF
NA | TRBJ1-1 | NA | TRBV12-3/TRBV12-4 | TGTGCCAGCAGTTTAGCGGGTTTTAGGGTGGGGTCGAACACTGAAGCTTTCTTT | CASSLAGFRVGSNTEAFF
few | TRBJ2-7 | NA | TRBV18 | TGTGCCAGCTCAAAAGGGACGTTGGTGTACGAGCAGTACTTC | CASSKGTLVYEQYF
NA | TRBJ2-5 | NA | TRBV20-1 | TGCAGTGCTAGGTCGGGGGCGGTGGAGACCCAGTACTTC | CSARSGAVETQYF
NA | TRBJ1-5 | TRBD1 | TRBV5-8 | TGTGCCAGCAGCTTCAGGGGGCGTTCGGATAGCAATCAGCCCCAGCATTTT | CASSFRGRSDSNQPQHF
NA | TRBJ1-1 | NA | TRBV5-8 | TGTGCCAGCCCTATGACCGGGGGACGCCTTATGAACACTGAAGCTTTCTTT | CASPMTGGRLMNTEAFF
NA | TRBJ2-2 | TRBD2 | TRBV10-3 | TGTGCCACTCTTTCGGGACTAGCGGGGGGCACCGGGGAGCTGTTTTTT | CATLSGLAGGTGELFF
NA | TRBJ1-4 | NA | TRBV7-2 | TGTGCCAGCAGCCCCGGACACAGCCTGTTTTTT | CASSPGHSLFF
NA | TRBJ1-5 | NA | TRBV28 | TGTGCCAGCAGTTTGTTGGGGAGCGAACAGCCCCAGCATTTT | CASSLLGSEQPQHF
few | TRBJ2-2 | NA | TRBV12-3/TRBV12-4 | TGTGCCAGCAGTTTCATTGGCGGATCGAACACCGGGGAGCTGTTTTTT | CASSFIGGSNTGELFF
NA | TRBJ2-6 | TRBD1 | TRBV6-5 | TGTGCCAGCAGTTCCCAGGGACAGAGAATCTCTGGGGCCAACGTCCTGACTTTC | CASSSQGQRISGANVLTF
NA | TRBJ2-5 | TRBD2 | TRBV20-1 | TGCAGTGCCCTGACTAGCGGGGGCCTCCAAGAGACCCAGTACTTC | CSALTSGGLQETQYF
few | TRBJ1-4 | NA | TRBV4-3 | TGCGCCAGCAGCCAAGATGCTGGGAAAGGGTATCTCGCAACTAATGAAAAACTGTTTTTT | CASSQDAGKGYLATNEKLFF
many | TRBJ2-4 | NA | TRBV5-1 | TGCGCCAGCAGCTTGGAGGGAGCCAAAAACATTCAGTACTTC | CASSLEGAKNIQYF
NA | TRBJ1-1 | NA | TRBV5-1 | TGCGCCAGCAGCGATCCTCCGGGACAACTGAACACTGAAGCTTTCTTT | CASSDPPGQLNTEAFF
NA | TRBJ1-6 | TRBD1 | TRBV5-1 | TGCGCCAGCAGCTTGGACAGGGGTAGTTCACCCCTCCACTTT | CASSLDRGSSPLHF
few | TRBJ1-2 | TRBD1 | TRBV4-3 | TGCGCCAGCAGCCAAGACAGGGGGCACTATGGCTACACCTTC | CASSQDRGHYGYTF
NA | TRBJ2-5 | TRBD2 | TRBV14 | TGTGCCAGCAGCGCGCGACTAGCGGGAGGAGAGACCCAGTACTTC | CASSARLAGGETQYF
few | TRBJ2-3 | TRBD2 | TRBV6-5 | TGTGCCAGCAGTTACGCTCTAGCGGGGTCTACGCAGTATTTT | CASSYALAGSTQYF
few | TRBJ1-1 | NA | TRBV5-4 | TGTGCCAGCAGCTTCTTCAAGGGGGTTAACACTGAAGCTTTCTTT | CASSFFKGVNTEAFF
NA | TRBJ1-6 | TRBD1 | TRBV20-1 | TGCAGTGCTAGAGAGGGCCAGGGGGCCCGTTATTCACCCCTCCACTTT | CSAREGQGARYSPLHF
NA | TRBJ2-5 | TRBD1 | TRBV6-4 | TGTGCCAACCTGGGACAGGATAAAGAGACCCAGTACTTC | CANLGQDKETQYF
NA | TRBJ2-3 | TRBD2 | TRBV7-6 | TGTGCCAGCAGCTTATGGGCTAGCGGCCCTGGTAGCACAGATACGCAGTATTTT | CASSLWASGPGSTDTQYF
NA | TRBJ1-2 | NA | TRBV2 | TGTGCCAGCAGTGAAGCGCTGAGAACCTCAGGCTATGGCTACACCTTC | CASSEALRTSGYGYTF
NA | TRBJ2-5 | NA | TRBV15 | TGTGCCACCAGCCCCCTAGAAGGGGACTCTTCGCAGACCCAGTACTTC | CATSPLEGDSSQTQYF
NA | TRBJ1-6 | NA | TRBV28 | TGTGCCAGCAGTTTCACCGACAGAAGTAATTCACCCCTCCACTTT | CASSFTDRSNSPLHF
few | TRBJ1-1 | NA | TRBV7-2 | TGTGCCAGCAGCTCTTTCCCTGGATCCGGGACTGAAGCTTTCTTT | CASSSFPGSGTEAFF
many | TRBJ1-1 | NA | TRBV10-2 | TGTGCCAGCAGTGAAGGAACTGAAGCTTTCTTT | CASSEGTEAFF
few | TRBJ2-7 | NA | TRBV15 | TGTGCCACCAGCGTCGGACAGTCCTCCTACGAGCAGTACTTC | CATSVGQSSYEQYF
few | TRBJ2-2 | NA | TRBV19 | TGTGCCAGTATCTCAGGGTCACTGAACACCGGGGAGCTGTTTTTT | CASISGSLNTGELFF
many | TRBJ1-1 | NA | TRBV7-3 | TGTGCCAGCAGCTTAACGTTGAACACTGAAGCTTTCTTT | CASSLTLNTEAFF
NA | TRBJ1-2 | TRBD1 | TRBV18 | TGTGCCAGCTCACCCGATTGGGTAACAGGGGGCAGAGGCTACACCTTC | CASSPDWVTGGRGYTF
few | TRBJ2-3 | TRBD1 | TRBV20-1 | TGCAGTGCTAGAGTAGGGGGCCCGACAGATACGCAGTATTTT | CSARVGGPTDTQYF
NA | TRBJ1-6 | TRBD1 | TRBV7-6 | TGTGCCAGCAGGGGGACAGCCGGCCCCCTCCACTTT | CASRGTAGPLHF
NA | TRBJ2-3 | NA | TRBV20-1 | TGCAGTGCTAGAGCCGGCGTCATAGTAAATACGCAGTATTTT | CSARAGVIVNTQYF
few | TRBJ2-7 | TRBD1 | TRBV5-6 | TGTGCCAGCAGCTTGGACCCTAGACAGGGGGCAAGGATCCATCTCGAGCAGTACTTC | CASSLDPRQGARIHLEQYF
NA | TRBJ2-5 | NA | TRBV5-1 | TGCGCCAGCAGCCCGGAGAGCAAACAAGAGACCCAGTACTTC | CASSPESKQETQYF
NA | TRBJ2-5 | NA | TRBV7-9 | TGTGCCAGCAGTTTGGGGCAGGGGCGCGAAGAGACCCAGTACTTC | CASSLGQGREETQYF
many | TRBJ1-5 | NA | TRBV12-3/TRBV12-4 | TGTGCCAGCAGTACGGGAGTCAATCAGCCCCAGCATTTT | CASSTGVNQPQHF
NA | TRBJ2-5 | TRBD2 | TRBV7-2 | TGTGCCAGCAGCTTACCCTCGGGGGGAGTAGGGGATTTGACCCAGTACTTC | CASSLPSGGVGDLTQYF
many | TRBJ2-3 | NA | TRBV7-2 | TGTGCCAGCAGCTTAGCCCCCGGAACGGATACGCAGTATTTT | CASSLAPGTDTQYF
NA | TRBJ1-1 | NA | TRBV29-1 | TGCAGCGTCCCCGACAGGAGAGGAACTGAAGCTTTCTTT | CSVPDRRGTEAFF
NA | TRBJ2-2 | TRBD1 | TRBV11-2 | TGTGCCAGCAGCTTATTCGACAGGGTGGCCGGGGAGCTGTTTTTT | CASSLFDRVAGELFF
NA | TRBJ2-6 | NA | TRBV10-3 | TGTGCCACATCCCCCAAGGGGACCTGGAGTGGGGCCAACGTCCTGACTTTC | CATSPKGTWSGANVLTF